What follows are 16 T cell receptor beta chains derived from one specimen sequenced in a study of cytomegalovirus exposure and HLA in healthy donors. The PCR was carried out with 60 Vbeta primers and 13 Jbeta primers. Produced via immunoSEQ multiplex PCR; TCRdb's table is partial and in-frame only. The repertoire table contains around 140,000 clones. The sequenced sample was PBMCs. Every receptor here comes from a woman aged 35 to 49 in good health and CMV-seropositive.

This chain links TRBV7-9 with TRBJ2-5; 12 bases agree with TRBD1. V lost 3 bases and J lost 10; bases outside the gene matches: 15. CDR1 and CDR2 from the germline V gene are SEHNR and FQNEAQ (reference sequence). The CDR3 is 17 amino acids. Here the CDR3 DNA reads TGTGCCAGCAGCTTCCCCGGGACAGGGGGCGAGCCAGAGGACCAGTACTTC. It encodes CASSFPGTGGEPEDQYF.

This sequence joins TRBV4-1 and TRBJ2-5; TRBD1 might be the D (6 bases). The V end was cut by 0 bases, the J end by 4 bases, with 9 bases between. This CDR3 has 14 amino acids. Germline-derived CDR1 and CDR2 are MGHRA and YSYEKL. CDR3 loop: CASSQDPDRETQYF. Written as DNA, the CDR3 is TGCGCCAGCAGCCAAGATCCGGACAGAGAGACCCAGTACTTC.

This chain connects TRBV18 to TRBJ2-1; TRBD2 matches 13 bases. Germline CDR1 and CDR2: KGHSH and LQKENI. The CDR3 extends over 17 amino acids. The trim removed 5 bases at V and 0 bases at J, leaving 4 bases unmatched. The CDR3 DNA reads TGTGCCAGCTCAAGGACTAGCGGGAGTGTCTCCTACAATGAGCAGTTCTTC. As protein: CASSRTSGSVSYNEQFF.

V gene TRBV2 combines with J gene TRBJ2-5; 11 positions agree with TRBD2. This CDR3 has 14 amino acids. V gave up 6 bases and J gave up 3 bases; unmatched junction bases: 3. Germline-derived CDR1 and CDR2 are SNHLY and FYNNEI. The CDR3 loop is CASRATSGKETQYF. The CDR3 nucleotides are TGTGCCAGCAGGGCGACTAGCGGGAAAGAGACCCAGTACTTC.

The chain has TRBV5-4 and TRBJ1-1, with 8 bases identical to TRBD1. The germline V gene has CDR1 SGHNT and CDR2 YYREEE (reference sequence). The CDR3 totals 13 residues. V was pared by 1 base and J by 4 bases, with 0 bases of the junction left unmatched. CDR3 bases: TGTGCCAGCAGCTTGACAGGGGGCACTGAAGCTTTCTTT. It encodes CASSLTGGTEAFF.

The V and J genes are TRBV15 and TRBJ2-3; D is uncertain. This CDR3 is built from 19 residues. V was clipped by 3 bases and J by 2 bases, with 24 bases between them. Germline CDR1 reads LNHNV; CDR2 reads YYDKDF (reference sequence). The CDR3 protein is CATSSPSPARVFPTDTQYF. As DNA, the CDR3 is TGTGCCACCAGCAGCCCGAGTCCGGCCCGGGTGTTCCCCACAGATACGCAGTATTTT.

The chain uses TRBV6-4 and TRBJ2-1; the D gene is possibly TRBD2 (6 bases). Trimming removed 3 bases from V and 8 bases from J, with 17 bases in between. The CDR3 covers 15 residues. Germline V gene data show CDR1 as MRHNA and CDR2 as SNTAGT. The CDR3 DNA is TGTGCCAGCAGTGAATTCGGGAGAGTTAGCGATGAGCAGTTCTTC. Translation gives CASSEFGRVSDEQFF.

The rearrangement joins TRBV30 to TRBJ2-1, with 12 positions matching TRBD2. Germline trimming cut 3 bases from V and 8 bases from J; bases unmatched to any gene: 17. The CDR3 is 18 residues long. Germline assignment: CDR1 GTSNPN and CDR2 SVGIG (reference sequence). CDR3 in DNA: TGTGCCTGGAGCGCAACACTAGCGGGAGGATCCCCTGGGGATGAGCAGTTCTTC. Amino acids: CAWSATLAGGSPGDEQFF.

The chain has TRBV2 and TRBJ2-3; 11 bases align to TRBD2. From germline, CDR1 is SNHLY and CDR2 FYNNEI. The CDR3 contains 11 residues. The junction had 2 bases not matched to a gene; V was cut back by 5 bases and J by 13 bases. In DNA form, the CDR3 reads TGTGCCAGCAGTATACTAGCGGGAGAGTATTTT. Amino acid sequence: CASSILAGEYF. Full variable domain (rest looked up from reference TRBV2 and TRBJ2-3): EPEVTQTPSHQVTQMGQEVILRCVPISNHLYFYWYRQILGQKVEFLVSFYNNEISEKSEIFDDQFSVERPDGSNFTLKIRSTKLEDSAMYFCASSILAGEYFGPGTRLTVL.

The chain has TRBV29-1 and TRBJ1-1; weak D call: TRBD1 (5 bases). The germline CDR1 and CDR2 sequences are SQVTM and ANQGSEA. The CDR3 is 15 amino acids. V shed 5 bases and J shed 1 base, with 17 bases lying between them. CDR3 amino acids: CSVKGRIDGNTEAFF. For the CDR3, the DNA is TGCAGCGTTAAGGGGAGGATCGACGGGAACACTGAAGCTTTCTTT.

The chain is built from TRBV7-8 and TRBJ2-7; 10 bases are a match to TRBD2. This CDR3 contains 15 residues. The germline CDR1 and CDR2 sequences are SGHVS and FQNEAQ. V was pared by 2 bases and J by 6 bases, with 7 bases of the junction left unmatched. This chain's CDR3 is CASSLPTSGPLEQYF. As DNA, the CDR3 is TGTGCCAGCAGCTTACCGACTAGCGGGCCCCTCGAGCAGTACTTC. The entire variable domain, with the rest obtained from reference TRBV7-8 and TRBJ2-7, is as follows: GAGVSQSPRYKVAKRGQDVALRCDPISGHVSLFWYQQALGQGPEFLTYFQNEAQLDKSGLPSDRFFAERPEGSVSTLKIQRTQQEDSAVYLCASSLPTSGPLEQYFGPGTRLTVT.

The chain has TRBV6-6 and TRBJ1-6; D perhaps matches TRBD1 (6 bases). The CDR3 length is 16 residues. CDR1 is MNHNY and CDR2 is SVGAGI in the germline V gene (reference sequence). Trimming shortened V by 2 bases and J by 7 bases, and 15 bases separated the two germline ends. The CDR3 region has the DNA TGTGCCAGCAGTTACCCAACGGGGGGGGCCAATTCACCCCTCCACTTT. Residues: CASSYPTGGANSPLHF.

This chain links TRBV5-1 with TRBJ2-5, with 7 bases identical to TRBD2. The DNA end favors TRBJ2-7, so the J call may be wrong. Germline CDR1 and CDR2: SGHRS and YFSETQ. The CDR3 loop spans 14 amino acids. The DNA for the CDR3 is TGCGCCAGCAGCTTGTGGGAGGGAAGGTACGAGCAGTACTTC. This translates into CASSLWEGRYEQYF.

The V and J genes are TRBV6-1 and TRBJ2-1, with TRBD1 matching over 9 bases. Germline loops: CDR1 MNHNS, CDR2 SASEGT. After removal of 4 bases from V and 14 bases from J, the junction contained 15 bases not matched to a gene. The CDR3 covers 15 residues. The CDR3 sequence is CASSGGDRVWEQKFF. The CDR3 DNA sequence: TGTGCCAGCAGTGGGGGGGACAGGGTTTGGGAGCAGAAGTTCTTC.

The gene calls are TRBV23-1 and TRBJ2-4; 10 bases align to TRBD1. TRBV23-1 is placed among ORFs of uncertain function. The CDR3 totals 17 residues. The V and J ends lost 5 bases and 0 bases, in that order; junction bases with no gene match: 7. In DNA, the CDR3 is TGCGCCAGCAGTGGACAGGGGGTGAGATTAGCCAAAAACATTCAGTACTTC. Translation gives CASSGQGVRLAKNIQYF.

The rearrangement uses TRBV9 and TRBJ2-2; 9 positions match TRBD1. J lost 3 bases, V lost 1 base, and 7 bases had no gene match. The V gene's germline CDR1 is SGDLS and CDR2 YYNGEE. The CDR3 covers 17 residues. The CDR3 loop reads CASSVSATGGYTGELFF. The CDR3 region has the DNA TGTGCCAGCAGCGTATCGGCGACAGGGGGGTACACCGGGGAGCTGTTTTTT.